Listed here is a single T cell receptor beta chain. This clonotype showed up just once. Which antigen it targets is not known. Relative to the germline gene, one junction end is altered; a read error may explain this. Receptor libraries were prepared by PCR. The run used a NextSeq 500. Preparation of bulk TCR libraries followed a previously described approach, with the TCR primers listed in Table S5. Purification of total RNA was performed with the Qiagen AllPrep DNA/RNA kit. Before analysis, reads from multiple sequencing runs of one library were combined. The source study handled its data this way. Reads were retained only if their TCR constant sequence matched exactly, and those retained reads were trimmed to 150 nt and grouped according to their 12-nt molecular barcodes. Reads within each barcode group were sub-clustered using a 15% Levenshtein threshold, and quality-weighted consensus sequences were constructed for each RNA molecule. Non-functional sequences were discarded, and so were lower-count sequences lying one edit away from another sequence. On the basis of fitting two negative binomial distributions, barcode sub-clusters with fewer than 20% of the maximum read count were discarded. TCRdb reprocessed the public reads (quality trimming at Q25 with fastp, clone calling with MiXCR) and kept in-frame beta chains. Entries that share a CDR3 protein sequence are merged under the most common genes and DNA. These V and J calls rely on TCRdb rather than the paper's analysis. This sample is represented by about 320,000 distinct CDR3 sequences; roughly 24% of them were singletons. Together, the top ten hold around 0.7% of the sample.

The data belong to a study of molecular identifiers for immune sequencing clone quantification listed by TCRdb under 2018. With regard to the full study: For a replicate experiment, RNA from approximately 20,000 or 100,000 naive CD8 T cells was divided into five aliquots, of which four were sequenced. CD8 T cells were used in a methods study to benchmark molecular-identifier clustering-based TCR repertoire sequencing (MIDCIRS) and TCR RNA copy counting.

Inclusive of the bounding cysteine and phenylalanine, the CDR3 is 16 residues long. Only the CDR3 portion is preserved as DNA: 48 bases, with reading frame beginning at the first base. In the germline V gene, CDR1 corresponds to SGHDN and CDR2 to FVKESK. Naive CD8 T cell libraries were made from roughly 18,000 to 920,000 sorted cells using 10%, 30% or 50% of purified RNA. Naive CD8 T cells were FACS-sorted as CD8+CD4-CCR7+CD45RA+ on a BD FACSAria II into RLT Plus buffer. To test detection sensitivity, Jurkat RNA equivalent to approximately ten TCR copies was spiked into samples of about 17,000-1,100,000 naive CD8 T cells. Enrichment of CD8 T cells was performed with RosetteSep CD8+ T Cell Enrichment Cocktail and Ficoll-Paque, after which ACK red cell lysis was carried out. The paper's findings and limits, for the study overall: Without barcode sub-clustering, chimeric consensus sequences inflated TCR diversity; chimeras reached as high as 47%. Spiked-in Jurkat TCR RNA equivalent to a single cell was reported to be detectable even among more than 900,000 naive CD8 T cells. Highly expanded clone sizes could be underestimated because identical TCR molecules may share a barcode. The naive libraries included spiked-in Jurkat TCR RNA (about nine copies' worth), and this Jurkat TCR RNA is not part of the donor repertoire. In CMV-specific effector cells, over 98% of molecules were held by clones above 20 RNA copies, whereas under 1% of molecules were held by such clones in naive cells. Modeling gave about three recovered TCR RNA copies per cell versus about 10 by digital PCR, implying 25% to 30% capture efficiency.

This sequence was found in a human donor in good health. Some libraries in this study had Jurkat cell RNA spiked in. The chain is assembled from TRBV14 and TRBJ1-2; no D gene can be assigned with confidence. Sample: naive CD8+ T cells from blood, with Jurkat cell RNA spiked in. Reading the label with the study, this specimen's cell subset or site is: FACS-sorted CD8+CD4-CCR7+CD45RA+ naive T cells. The CDR3 here reads CASSQEWAGLNYGHTF. Here is the DNA: TGTGCCAGCAGCCAAGAATGGGCAGGTCTTAACTATGGCCACACCTTC.